The clone carrying this T cell receptor (beta chain) was counted once. The germline gene is not matched at one end of the junction; a read error may be the cause. This entry comes from a study of CD8 T cells in Susac syndrome. CDR3 length: 16 amino acids. CDR1 MNHEY and CDR2 SMNVEV come from the germline V gene (reference sequence). Reverse transcription of 0.5 to 1 ug RNA was carried out with random hexamers. Each CDR3 protein gets one entry after TCRdb re-called the immunoSEQ multiplex PCR reads with MiXCR. In the table there are 250,000 to 350,000 distinct CDR3 sequences, around 84% of which are singletons. The sequenced target, TCR beta, came from blood CD8+ and CD4+ T cells. The multiple sclerosis controls were treatment-naive patients, and their relapsing-remitting disease was stable or active. The authors negatively isolated CD8+ and CD4+ T cells and FACS-enriched TEMRA cells.

The sequenced material came from CD8+ T cells from PBMCs. This chain uses TRBV27 with TRBJ2-7; D is perhaps TRBD2 (5 bases). This TCR was recovered from a human donor with multiple sclerosis. The CDR3 DNA follows: TGTGCCAGCAGTTTATCTTGGTCGGGCGGGTTCTACGAGCAGCACTTC. Amino acids: CASSLSWSGGFYEQHF.